This TCR beta chain was identified during a study of regulatory T cells in long-lasting Graves disease. Looking at the study overall: Persistence in Graves' disease denoted antithyroid drug use beyond 5 years alongside positive TSH receptor antibodies. Study outcomes and limitations: Study of thyroid tissue was not done, with only peripheral blood studied. Persistent disease preferred TRBV28, TRBJ1-2 and TRBJ2-5.

Researchers made TCR beta libraries by using iRepertoire HTBI primers and running Arm-PCR on CDR3 regions. Each CDR3 protein gets one entry after TCRdb re-called the multiplex PCR reads with MiXCR. The sample carries fewer than 600,000 distinct CDR3 sequences, about 20% recorded once. Germline CDR1 LNHNV, CDR2 YYDKDF (reference sequence). The CDR3 is made up of 15 amino acids. V shed 1 base and J shed 2 bases, with 10 bases lying between them. Time point of the sample: persistent/refractory GD, antithyroid drugs over 5 years with positive TRAb. PBMC RNA was the source of the TCR library. A word on this clonotype: As yet, its antigen is unknown.

The clonotype comes from a female donor with Graves disease. The sample consisted of peripheral blood mononuclear cells (PBMCs), taken when the disease was refractory, from a patient treated with antithyroid drugs. The chain joins TRBV15 to TRBJ2-3; tentatively, D is TRBD1 (5 bases). CDR3 protein: CATSRGQRDTDTQYF. CDR3 in DNA: TGTGCCACCAGCAGAGGACAGAGAGACACAGATACGCAGTATTTT.